The 2 T cell receptor beta chains listed next were all sequenced from one sample in a study of vaccination and CD4 T cells after COVID-19. For these receptors, no antigen is known. The Oncomine TCR Beta short-read assay sequenced DNA from cultured CD4+ T cells. In TCRdb, the PCR reads were re-called with MiXCR into one record per CDR3 protein. This table holds some 19,000 distinct CDR3 sequences, 49% found once. Stated treatment: approximately 9-day PBMC culture with coronavirus spike peptide pools or control peptides (ViraFEST assay). The sequenced material came from CD4+ T cells from blood, cultured in vitro. These receptors all stem from a human donor who had recovered from COVID-19.

In this sample, this clonotype turned up a few times. J is TRBJ1-5 and V is TRBV7-2, with TRBD1 identical over 8 bases. The germline CDR1 and CDR2 sequences are SGHTA and FQGNSA. V was clipped by 5 bases and J by 6 bases; unmatched bases: 9. The CDR3 runs to 15 residues. CDR3 sequence: CASSLGQGMGQPQHF. CDR3 coding DNA: TGTGCCAGCAGCCTCGGACAGGGAATGGGTCAGCCCCAGCATTTT.

As concerns this clonotype: Its ends do not fully match the called genes, so a read error is possible. The chain is built from TRBV12-3 or TRBV12-4 and TRBJ2-3, with D possibly being TRBD2 (5 bases). The CDR3 has 12 amino acids. The CDR3 DNA is TGTGCCAGCAGTTCTAGCATAGATACGCAGTATTTT. This encodes CASSSSIDTQYF.